This TCR beta chain came from a study of blood T cells in healthy people across ages. Trimming took 3 bases from V and 11 from J; bases not matched to a gene: 15. The CDR3 is 14 amino acids. Germline CDR1 DFQATT, CDR2 SNEGSKA (reference sequence). Caucasian individuals from Russia who were healthy and aged 6 to 90 acted as donors. Per-sample PBMC isolation yielded at least 7 million cells. Broader study findings: Samples with more naive T cells showed higher observed beta diversity.

The second PCR ran about 6 to 11 cycles with a sample-barcoded 5' primer and J-beta primers. TCRdb reprocessed the 5' RACE reads with MiXCR, giving one entry per CDR3 protein. The table lists about 600,000 distinct CDR3 sequences, 47% of them singletons. This clonotype turned up a few times. The antigen is undetermined. The J gene is TRBJ2-5, the V gene TRBV20-1, with 7 bases aligning to TRBD1. This receptor was taken from a man older than 75 in good health. What was sequenced was blood. For the CDR3, the DNA is TGCAGTGCTAGTAAGGACGGGATCCAGGGGGAGCAGTACTTC. Translating it yields CSASKDGIQGEQYF.